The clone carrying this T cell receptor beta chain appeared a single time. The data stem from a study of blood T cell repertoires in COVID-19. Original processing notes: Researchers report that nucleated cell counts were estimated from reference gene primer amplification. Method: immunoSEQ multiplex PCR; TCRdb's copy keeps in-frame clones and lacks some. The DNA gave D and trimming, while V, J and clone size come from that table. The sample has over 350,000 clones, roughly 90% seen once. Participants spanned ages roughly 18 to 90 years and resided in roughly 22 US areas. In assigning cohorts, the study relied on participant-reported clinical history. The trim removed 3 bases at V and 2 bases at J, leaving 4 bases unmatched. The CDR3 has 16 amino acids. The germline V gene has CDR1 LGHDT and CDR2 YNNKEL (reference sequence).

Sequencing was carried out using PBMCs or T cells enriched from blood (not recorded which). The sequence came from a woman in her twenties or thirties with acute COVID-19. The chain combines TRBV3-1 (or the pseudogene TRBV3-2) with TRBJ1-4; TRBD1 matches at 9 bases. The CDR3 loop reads CASSQGQGHTNEKLFF. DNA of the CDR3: TGTGCCAGCAGCCAGGGACAGGGCCACACTAATGAAAAACTGTTTTTT.